The next 27 T cell receptor beta chains were all read from a single sample in a study of tumor-infiltrating lymphocytes in oesophageal squamous cell carcinoma. TCRdb analysed the PCR reads with MiXCR anew, one entry per CDR3 protein. The sample carries about 13,000 distinct CDR3 sequences, roughly 51% recorded once. Material for sequencing was esophageal tumor tissue. Source of these receptors: a male donor with esophageal squamous cell carcinoma.

This clonotype was seen only a few times. The chain is built from TRBV12-3 or TRBV12-4 and TRBJ2-1; D not resolved. V lost 5 bases, J lost 4 bases, and 15 bases lay in between. CDR3 size: 15 residues. DNA for the CDR3: TGTGCCAGCAGTCCCGACCAAGTGAGATACAATGAGCAGTTCTTC. Its translation is CASSPDQVRYNEQFF.

The chain uses TRBV20-1 and TRBJ2-3; TRBD1 matches 11 bases. V dropped 5 bases and J dropped 14; count of bases not matched to a gene: 18. The CDR3 spans 15 residues. Germline CDR1 is DFQATT and CDR2 is SNEGSKA (reference sequence). CDR3 coding DNA: TGCAGTGCTTTTTTCCGGGACAGGGGGACCGGGGAGCTGTATTTT. It codes for CSAFFRDRGTGELYF.

This clonotype was seen at least ten times. The rearrangement links TRBV7-3 to TRBJ2-1, with 8 nucleotides matching TRBD2. Germline CDR1 reads SGHTA; CDR2 reads FQGTGA. The J segment lost 3 bases and the V segment lost 0 bases, leaving 4 bases of the junction unmatched. The CDR3 covers 16 residues. CDR3: CASSLTWLAGYNEQFF. CDR3 coding DNA: TGTGCCAGCAGCTTAACGTGGCTAGCGGGCTACAATGAGCAGTTCTTC.

CDR3 in amino acids: CASSLGGGRAGTDTQYF. CDR3 coding DNA: TGTGCCAGCAGCTTAGGTGGGGGGAGGGCGGGCACAGATACGCAGTATTTT. This chain joins TRBV11-2 and TRBJ2-3; 7 bases match TRBD2. V shed 1 base, J shed 1 base, and the junction held 8 bases outside the gene matches. Germline V gene sequence: CDR1 SGHAT, CDR2 FQNNGV. The CDR3 consists of 17 residues.

The V call is TRBV6-2 or TRBV6-3, the J call TRBJ2-1; 9 nucleotides match TRBD2. Germline V gives CDR1 MNHEY, CDR2 SVGEGT. The CDR3 runs 14 residues. Germline trimming cut 5 bases from V and 6 bases from J; bases unmatched to any gene: 5. In DNA, the CDR3 is TGTGCCAGCAGTCAGGGACTAGCTCTCAATGAGCAGTTCTTC. As protein: CASSQGLALNEQFF.

The chain has TRBV12-3 or TRBV12-4 and TRBJ2-6, with D perhaps TRBD1 (6 bases). The CDR3 is made up of 20 amino acids. Between the trimmed V and J ends, which lost 5 bases and 0 bases, there was a span of 23 bases. The CDR3: CASSIDPGQWFSSGANVLTF. CDR3 nucleotides: TGTGCCAGCAGTATCGATCCGGGACAATGGTTTAGCTCTGGGGCCAACGTCCTGACTTTC.

The chain is built from TRBV7-2 and TRBJ2-6, with D perhaps given as TRBD1 or TRBD2 (5 bases each). The assigned J gene may be wrong: the sequence end matches TRBJ2-7 better. There are 14 residues in the CDR3. Germline V gene lookup returns CDR1 SGHTA and CDR2 FQGNSA. For the CDR3, the DNA is TGTGCCAGCAGCTTACTAGCCTCTGAGGGGGAGCAGTACTTC. It specifies CASSLLASEGEQYF.

The table lists this clonotype with many counts. V is TRBV7-3 and J is TRBJ2-3; 7 bases are a match to TRBD2. This CDR3 is 16 amino acids long. J lost 2 bases, V lost 2 bases, and 7 bases had no gene match. Germline CDR1 and CDR2: SGHTA and FQGTGA. This CDR3 is CASSLWGGSLTDTQYF. The CDR3 region has the DNA TGTGCCAGCAGCTTATGGGGCGGGAGCCTCACAGATACGCAGTATTTT.

This clonotype is large (0.1 to 1%) by share. This sequence joins TRBV6-1 and TRBJ1-5, with 8 nucleotides matching TRBD1. Germline V CDR1 and CDR2: MNHNS, SASEGT. The CDR3 totals 15 residues. The junction had 2 bases not matched to a gene; V was cut back by 4 bases and J by 0 bases. The CDR3: CASSAGGYSNQPQHF. In nucleotides, the CDR3 is TGTGCCAGCAGTGCAGGGGGCTATAGCAATCAGCCCCAGCATTTT.

The CDR3 nucleotides read TGTGCCAGCAAAAGCCATGAGCAGTTCTTC. Translating it yields CASKSHEQFF. V usage is TRBV7-4 and J usage is TRBJ2-7; no definite D call. The J call may be mistaken, given a closer DNA end match to TRBJ2-1. This CDR3 is built from 10 residues. Germline V gene sequence: CDR1 SGHVT, CDR2 SQSDAQ.

J is TRBJ1-5 and V is TRBV7-4; no clear D gene. The CDR3 is 14 amino acids. From germline, CDR1 is SGHVT and CDR2 SQSDAQ. Trimming took 5 bases from V and 2 from J, leaving 10 bases between them. Here the CDR3 reads CASSPGLRNQPQHF. The CDR3 bases are TGTGCCAGCAGCCCCGGGTTACGCAATCAGCCCCAGCATTTT. Full variable domain (remainder filled in from reference TRBV7-4 and TRBJ1-5): GAGVSQSPRYKVAKRGRDVALRCDSISGHVTLYWYRQTLGQGSEVLTYSQSDAQRDKSGRPSGRFSAERPERSVSTLKIQRTEQGDSAVYLCASSPGLRNQPQHFGDGTRLSIL.

Concerning this clonotype: A much bigger clone sits one base away, suggesting this may be a read error. CDR3 amino acids: CASSFGQSYEQFF. The CDR3 bases are TGTGCCAGCAGTTTTGGTCAAAGTTACGAGCAGTTCTTC. The V and J genes are TRBV28 and TRBJ2-5; no definite D call. The DNA end favors TRBJ2-1, so the J call may be wrong. This CDR3 contains 13 residues. Germline V gene lookup returns CDR1 MDHEN and CDR2 SYDVKM.

The rearrangement joins TRBV11-1 to TRBJ2-1; 7 bases agree with TRBD1. Judging by the DNA end, TRBJ2-5 fits better; the J call may be wrong. This CDR3 is 13 amino acids long. CDR1 SGHAT and CDR2 FQDESV come from the germline V gene (reference sequence). CDR3 bases: TGTGCCAGCAGCTTTAACAGGGGAGAGACCCAGTACTTC. Its protein product is CASSFNRGETQYF.

In its sample, this clonotype is medium-sized. The J gene is TRBJ2-5, the V gene TRBV5-8; D is ambiguous. V lost 1 base, J lost 3 bases, and 10 bases lay in between. This CDR3 has 14 amino acids. Germline CDR1 SGHTS, CDR2 YDEGEE. CDR3 DNA: TGTGCCAGCAGCTTGTTGTCAGTGGAAGAGACCCAGTACTTC. Protein: CASSLLSVEETQYF.

The chain uses TRBV7-4 and TRBJ2-6; no clear D. Per germline, CDR1 SGHVT and CDR2 SQSDAQ. The CDR3 contains 19 residues. V shed 6 bases and J shed 0 bases, with 21 bases lying between them. The CDR3 here is CASSPATALSGSGANVLTF. CDR3 coding DNA: TGTGCCAGCAGTCCCGCGACGGCCCTCTCGGGCTCTGGGGCCAACGTCCTGACTTTC.

There are many counts of this clonotype. This chain links TRBV2 with TRBJ2-7; the match to TRBD1 covers 7 bases. The CDR3 totals 12 residues. Germline CDR1 is SNHLY and CDR2 is FYNNEI. The trim removed 6 bases at V and 3 bases at J, leaving 2 bases unmatched. CDR3 nucleotides: TGTGCCAGCAGGGCAGGGGGCTACGAGCAGTACTTC. It encodes CASRAGGYEQYF.

The chain recombines TRBV19 with TRBJ2-1; TRBD1 matches at 9 bases. Germline lookup yields CDR1 LNHDA and CDR2 SQIVND (reference sequence). V trimming: 6 bases; J trimming: 4 bases; junction bases outside the gene matches: 7. The CDR3 is made up of 15 amino acids. The CDR3 protein is CASSPTGGAYNEQFF. CDR3 coding DNA: TGTGCCAGTAGCCCCACAGGGGGCGCGTACAATGAGCAGTTCTTC.

This rearrangement joins TRBV5-3 to TRBJ2-3; 7 nucleotides align to TRBD2. TRBV5-3 is an open reading frame, and its role is uncertain. V was pared by 8 bases and J by 3 bases, with 6 bases of the junction left unmatched. The CDR3 is made up of 13 amino acids. CDR3 sequence (DNA): TGTGCCAGCAGTGGACTAGAGACAGATACGCAGTATTTT. Protein sequence: CASSGLETDTQYF.

The rearrangement links TRBV12-3 or TRBV12-4 to TRBJ2-6; TRBD2 aligns across 9 bases. The DNA end is more similar to TRBJ2-1, so the J call may be wrong. The CDR3 extends over 13 amino acids. CDR3 sequence reads: CASTTGTSYEQFF. CDR3 sequence (DNA): TGTGCCAGCACTACCGGGACTAGCTATGAGCAGTTCTTC.

This clonotype was detected a few times. The chain combines TRBV7-2 with TRBJ2-7, with D perhaps matching TRBD2 (6 bases). The J call may be incorrect, as the DNA end agrees better with TRBJ2-1. The CDR3 is 14 residues long. Germline CDR1 SGHTA, CDR2 FQGNSA. In DNA form, the CDR3 reads TGTGCCAGCAGCTTAGCAGGGAGGACCTACGAGCAGTTCTTC. Amino acid sequence: CASSLAGRTYEQFF.

The CDR3, as DNA: TGCAGTGCTAGGGACGGAGACTCCTACGAGCAGTACTTC. It translates to CSARDGDSYEQYF. This sequence joins TRBV20-1 and TRBJ2-5; D is ambiguous. The DNA end is a closer match to TRBJ2-7, so the J assignment may be wrong. CDR1 DFQATT and CDR2 SNEGSKA come from the germline V gene (reference sequence). This CDR3 has 13 residues.

Relative to its sample, this clonotype is medium-sized (0.01 to 0.1%). The chain joins TRBV12-3 or TRBV12-4 to TRBJ1-1; the match to TRBD1 covers 7 bases. V lost 1 base and J lost 4; bases outside the gene matches: 3. The CDR3 runs to 14 residues. In DNA, the CDR3 is TGTGCCAGCAGTTTAGAGGGGGCAACCACTGAAGCTTTCTTT. Amino acids: CASSLEGATTEAFF.

The chain combines TRBV6-6 with TRBJ2-3, with D uncertain. Between the trimmed V and J ends, which lost 6 bases and 0 bases, there was a span of 4 bases. The germline V gene has CDR1 MNHNY and CDR2 SVGAGI (reference sequence). The CDR3 extends over 12 amino acids. The CDR3 loop is CASSRSTDTQYF. The CDR3 nucleotides are TGTGCCAGCAGCCGTAGCACAGATACGCAGTATTTT.

DNA of the CDR3: TGTGCCAGCAGCTTCACAGGGGGCAATACTGAAGCTTTCTTT. This sequence encodes CASSFTGGNTEAFF. V usage is TRBV7-3 and J usage is TRBJ1-1, with TRBD1 matching 9 bases. With 3 bases clipped from V and 5 bases from J, the junction kept 4 bases outside the gene matches. There are 14 residues in the CDR3. Germline V gene sequence: CDR1 SGHTA, CDR2 FQGTGA. Full variable domain (missing parts from reference TRBV7-3 and TRBJ1-1): GAGVSQTPSNKVTEKGKYVELRCDPISGHTALYWYRQSLGQGPEFLIYFQGTGAADDSGLPNDRFFAVRPEGSVSTLKIQRTERGDSAVYLCASSFTGGNTEAFFGQGTRLTVV.

The chain links TRBV7-4 to TRBJ2-3; possibly TRBD2 for D (6 bases). V dropped 6 bases and J dropped 2 bases, with 18 bases sitting between them. Germline V gene data show CDR1 as SGHVT and CDR2 as SQSDAQ. The CDR3 is 16 amino acids. CDR3 in amino acids: CASRPNPGLYTDTQYF. The CDR3 nucleotides read TGTGCCAGCAGGCCTAATCCGGGACTCTACACAGATACGCAGTATTTT.

The chain uses TRBV7-2 and TRBJ2-5; a weak D match, TRBD1 (5 bases). The DNA end favors TRBJ2-7, so the J call may be wrong. The germline gives CDR1 SGHTA, CDR2 FQGNSA. CDR3 length: 15 amino acids. The CDR3 protein is CASSLRWTTSYEQYF. The DNA for the CDR3 is TGTGCCAGCAGCTTACGCTGGACAACCTCCTACGAGCAGTACTTC.

This clonotype was detected only once. This sequence joins TRBV7-6 and TRBJ2-7; D not resolved. Trimming removed 1 base at V and 7 bases at J, with 17 bases between. Per germline, CDR1 SGHVS and CDR2 FNYEAQ. The CDR3 extends over 15 amino acids. The CDR3 sequence is CASSLGGVPYNEQYF. In DNA form, the CDR3 reads TGTGCCAGCAGCTTAGGAGGTGTCCCCTACAATGAGCAGTACTTC.